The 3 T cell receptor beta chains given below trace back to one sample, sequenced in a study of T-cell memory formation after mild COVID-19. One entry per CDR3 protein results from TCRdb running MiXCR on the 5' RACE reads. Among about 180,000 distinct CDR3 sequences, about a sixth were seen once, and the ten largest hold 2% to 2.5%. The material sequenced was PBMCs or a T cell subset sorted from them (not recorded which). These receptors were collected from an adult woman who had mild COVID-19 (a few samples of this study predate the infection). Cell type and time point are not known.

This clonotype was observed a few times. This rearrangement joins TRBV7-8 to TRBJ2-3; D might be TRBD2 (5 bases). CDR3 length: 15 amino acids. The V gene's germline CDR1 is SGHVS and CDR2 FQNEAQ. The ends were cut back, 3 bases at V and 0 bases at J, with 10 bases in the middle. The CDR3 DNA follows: TGTGCCAGCAGCTTTAGGGAGATTAGCACAGATACGCAGTATTTT. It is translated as CASSFREISTDTQYF.

In DNA form, the CDR3 reads TGCGCCAGCAGCCAAATGAGCGGGAGTACAGATACGCAGTATTTT. This encodes CASSQMSGSTDTQYF. The chain recombines TRBV4-3 with TRBJ2-3, with 8 bases that match TRBD2. CDR3 length: 15 residues. Germline V lookup: CDR1 LGHNA, CDR2 YSLEER. Losses at the gene ends were 2 bases for V and 3 bases for J; bases not matched to a gene: 4.

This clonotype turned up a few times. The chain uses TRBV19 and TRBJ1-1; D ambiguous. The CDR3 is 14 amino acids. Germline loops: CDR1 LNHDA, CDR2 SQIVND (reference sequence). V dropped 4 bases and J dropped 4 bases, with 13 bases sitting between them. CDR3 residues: CASSNRAVVTEAFF. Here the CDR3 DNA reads TGTGCCAGTAGTAATCGGGCAGTGGTCACTGAAGCTTTCTTT.